These 11 T cell receptor beta chains originate from one sample sequenced in a study of cytomegalovirus exposure and HLA in healthy donors. Amplification used 60 Vbeta primers and 13 Jbeta primers. TCRdb keeps only in-frame clones here, not all; method: immunoSEQ multiplex PCR. The sample includes about 190,000 clones, 80% to 85% of them seen just once. Sequences were obtained from PBMCs. The receptors were gathered from a woman aged 18-29 years in good health and CMV-seronegative.

The CDR3 sequence is CASGPGFYGYTF. In DNA, the CDR3 is TGTGCCTCTGGACCGGGGTTCTATGGCTACACCTTC. This sequence joins TRBV6-5 and TRBJ1-2; D is unresolved. The V and J ends lost 11 bases and 4 bases respectively, with 14 bases between them. Germline-derived CDR1 and CDR2 are MNHEY and SVGAGI. The CDR3 totals 12 residues.

Worth noting for this clone: The sample has other DNA sequences that encode this CDR3 too. This chain joins TRBV20-1 and TRBJ2-5; D call uncertain. TRBJ2-7 explains the end of the DNA better; the J call may be wrong. Germline V lookup: CDR1 DFQATT, CDR2 SNEGSKA (reference sequence). The CDR3 sequence is 11 residues long. The CDR3 nucleotides are TGCAGTGCTCGAAGCGATTACGAGCAGTACTTC. It yields the protein CSARSDYEQYF.

The chain couples TRBV11-1 to TRBJ1-1; TRBD1 matches 8 bases. Trimming cost V 5 bases and J 10 bases; bases outside gene matches: 21. The germline V gene encodes CDR1 SGHAT and CDR2 FQDESV (reference sequence). CDR3 length equals 17 residues. This CDR3 is CASSPYSGQAPAVGAFF. In DNA form, the CDR3 reads TGTGCCAGCAGCCCTTACTCGGGACAGGCCCCAGCGGTGGGAGCTTTCTTT.

This sequence joins TRBV9 and TRBJ2-1; 8 nucleotides agree with TRBD2. The CDR3 consists of 15 residues. Per germline, CDR1 SGDLS and CDR2 YYNGEE. Trimming removed 0 bases from V and 2 bases from J; junction bases left unmatched: 1. The chain's CDR3 is CASSVDSGAYNEQFF. CDR3 nucleotide sequence: TGTGCCAGCAGCGTAGATAGCGGGGCCTACAATGAGCAGTTCTTC. The full variable domain, rest sourced from reference TRBV9 and TRBJ2-1, is DSGVTQTPKHLITATGQRVTLRCSPRSGDLSVYWYQQSLDQGLQFLIQYYNGEERAKGNILERFSAQQFPDLHSELNLSSLELGDSALYFCASSVDSGAYNEQFFGPGTRLTVL.

This clone came up once. The CDR3 loop reads CASSSLVGSGTYEQYF. The CDR3 DNA reads TGTGCCAGCAGTTCCCTTGTGGGTAGCGGGACCTACGAGCAGTACTTC. The chain combines TRBV27 with TRBJ2-7; 8 nucleotides line up with TRBD2. The V gene end was trimmed by 4 bases and the J gene end by 2 bases; junction bases not matched to a gene: 10. Looked up from germline, CDR1 is MNHEY and CDR2 is SMNVEV (reference sequence). The CDR3 consists of 16 residues.

The table lists this clone with a few counts. The chain has TRBV19 and TRBJ2-7; TRBD1 agrees at 10 bases. Germline lookup yields CDR1 LNHDA and CDR2 SQIVND (reference sequence). Unmatched junction bases numbered 10, after V lost 4 bases and J lost 7 bases. The CDR3 has 15 amino acids. This chain's CDR3 is CASSTTTGGQGEQYF. CDR3 nucleotides: TGTGCCAGTAGTACAACGACAGGGGGCCAAGGAGAGCAGTACTTC.

The chain carries TRBV28 and TRBJ1-2, with D perhaps matching TRBD1 (5 bases). Germline values: CDR1 MDHEN, CDR2 SYDVKM. The CDR3 contains 14 residues. V lost 1 base, J lost 7 bases, and 13 bases lay in between. In DNA, the CDR3 is TGTGCCAGCAGTTTATCTGGCAGGGAGGGTGGCTACACCTTC. Encoded protein: CASSLSGREGGYTF.

The genes are TRBV18 and TRBJ2-3; D uncertain. There are 14 residues in the CDR3. Per germline, CDR1 KGHSH and CDR2 LQKENI. The ends were cut back, 2 bases at V and 2 bases at J, with 8 bases in the middle. The DNA for the CDR3 is TGTGCCAGCTCACCAGCGGCCTCCACAGATACGCAGTATTTT. This codes for CASSPAASTDTQYF.

The CDR3 reads CATSVRDSGSYEQYF. The CDR3 DNA sequence: TGTGCCACCAGCGTCCGGGACAGCGGCTCCTACGAGCAGTACTTC. This chain links TRBV15 with TRBJ2-7; 7 bases map to TRBD1. Germline V gene data show CDR1 as LNHNV and CDR2 as YYDKDF (reference sequence). The CDR3 length is 15 residues. The ends lost 5 bases at V and 0 bases at J; junction bases unmatched: 7.

V gene TRBV5-8 combines with J gene TRBJ2-7; a weak D match, TRBD1 (5 bases). Germline V gene lookup returns CDR1 SGHTS and CDR2 YDEGEE. The CDR3 has 13 residues. Trimming removed 6 bases at V and 2 bases at J, with 12 bases between. CDR3 amino acids: CASNTRQTYEQYF. DNA for the CDR3: TGTGCCAGCAACACAAGACAGACCTACGAGCAGTACTTC.

CDR3 sequence (DNA): TGTGCCAGCTCTCTGACTAGCGCGGCTTTTGATACGCAGTATTTT. Translated: CASSLTSAAFDTQYF. The chain links TRBV18 to TRBJ2-3; 8 positions agree with TRBD2. Germline V lookup: CDR1 KGHSH, CDR2 LQKENI. V lost 6 bases and J lost 6; bases outside the gene matches: 11. The CDR3 runs to 15 residues.